These T cell receptor beta chains were read from a single sample in a study of T cells after yellow fever vaccination. TCRdb processed the 5' RACE reads anew with MiXCR; each CDR3 protein has one entry. There are nearly 550,000 distinct CDR3 sequences in the sample; about a fifth occur only once, and roughly 13% lies in the top ten. The material sequenced was PBMCs, taken 15 days after the yellow fever booster vaccination. Receptors originate from a young man who received the YFV17D yellow fever vaccine. Both conserved end residues are part of each CDR3. A D gene is named only where the DNA matches it firmly. Expanded clones get a size class; other rows say once, few or many, or leave the size out.

abundance | j_gene | v_gene | d_gene | len | CDR3nt | CDR3aa
few | TRBJ1-1 | TRBV5-1 | TRBD1 | 14 | TGCGCCAGCAGCTTGGCGGACAGGGCCCATGAAGCTTTCTTT | CASSLADRAHEAFF
. | TRBJ1-2 | TRBV4-3 | TRBD1 | 16 | TGCGCCAGCAGCCAAAGCCAGGACAGGGTCATCTATGGCTACACCTTC | CASSQSQDRVIYGYTF
few | TRBJ2-1 | TRBV9 | TRBD2 | 15 | TGTGCCAGCAGCGTAGGACTAGCGGGATTGAATGAGCAGTTCTTC | CASSVGLAGLNEQFF
many | TRBJ2-2 | TRBV6-5 | . | 12 | TGTGCCAGCAACAGAGGGGGCGGGGAGCTGTTTTTT | CASNRGGGELFF
. | TRBJ2-2 | TRBV27 | . | 14 | TGTGCCAGCAGGACCCTCGTTAACACCGGGGAGCTGTTTTTT | CASRTLVNTGELFF
. | TRBJ2-7 | TRBV20-1 | . | 14 | TGCAGTGCTAGAGATTTGGGATCCGGATACGAGCAGTACTTC | CSARDLGSGYEQYF
few | TRBJ2-5 | TRBV12-3/TRBV12-4 | . | 12 | TGTGCCAGCAGTGGGCTTACCGGGGCCCAGTACTTC | CASSGLTGAQYF
few | TRBJ1-2 | TRBV11-2 | . | 15 | TGTGCCAGCAGCTTAGAGGGGAGTACTAACTATGGCTACACCTTC | CASSLEGSTNYGYTF
. | TRBJ1-1 | TRBV20-1 | . | 14 | TGCAGTGCTACCCGGACAGTGTCGAACACTGAAGCTTTCTTT | CSATRTVSNTEAFF
. | TRBJ2-5 | TRBV6-1 | TRBD1 | 16 | TGTGCCACCCTGTCCGATCCGGGACAGGGAGAGGAGACCCAGTACTTC | CATLSDPGQGEETQYF
. | TRBJ2-7 | TRBV12-3/TRBV12-4 | TRBD1 | 15 | TGTGCCAGCAGCACCGGGACAGGGGGAAAGTTCGAGCAGTACTTC | CASSTGTGGKFEQYF
. | TRBJ2-1 | TRBV14 | . | 15 | TGTGCCAGCAGCCAAGGCGTGGGGAGTATAGCTGAGCAGTTCTTC | CASSQGVGSIAEQFF
few | TRBJ1-2 | TRBV18 | . | 16 | TGTGCCAGCTCACCATTGCCGGGACGGACGAACTATGGCTACACCTTC | CASSPLPGRTNYGYTF
. | TRBJ2-1 | TRBV10-3 | . | 13 | TGTGCCATCAGTGGACTAGTTTTCAATGAGCAGTTCTTC | CAISGLVFNEQFF
few | TRBJ2-1 | TRBV7-9 | TRBD2 | 13 | TGTGCCGGGGGACTAGCGGGAGTGGTTGAGCAGTTCTTC | CAGGLAGVVEQFF
. | TRBJ2-1 | TRBV9 | . | 15 | TGTGCCAGCACCCCCAGTGGCCTCGGTTACAATGAGCAGTTCTTC | CASTPSGLGYNEQFF
few | TRBJ2-2 | TRBV7-2 | TRBD2 | 16 | TGTGCCAGCAGCTTAGTTGGTAGCGGGAGTACCGGGGAGCTGTTTTTT | CASSLVGSGSTGELFF
many | TRBJ2-1 | TRBV6-5 | . | 13 | TGTGCCAGCAGTTACCAACAGGGAGGTGAGCAGTTCTTC | CASSYQQGGEQFF
. | TRBJ1-1 | TRBV18 | . | 13 | TGTGCCAGCTCAAGGACATCGGGCACTGAAGCTTTCTTT | CASSRTSGTEAFF
. | TRBJ1-1 | TRBV27 | . | 14 | TGTGCCAGCAGTCCCCAGTGGGCGGACACTGAAGCTTTCTTT | CASSPQWADTEAFF
. | TRBJ2-1 | TRBV6-1 | TRBD1 | 19 | TGTGCCAGCAGCTCCGGACAGGGGGGTCCCGCGCGCTCCTACAATGAGCAGTTCTTC | CASSSGQGGPARSYNEQFF
few | TRBJ2-5 | TRBV4-3 | . | 14 | TGCGCCAGCAGCCAAGATCTGGGCGGGGAGACCCAGTACTTC | CASSQDLGGETQYF
few | TRBJ2-3 | TRBV20-1 | TRBD2 | 15 | TGCAGTGCTAGCTGGACTAGCGGGCAAGAGGGGACGCAGTATTTT | CSASWTSGQEGTQYF
many | TRBJ2-1 | TRBV28 | TRBD2 | 15 | TGTGCCAGCAATTTAGCGGGAGGGATTTTGAATGAGCAGTTCTTC | CASNLAGGILNEQFF
. | TRBJ2-7 | TRBV21-1 | . | 15 | TGTGCCAGCAGCTCCCAAGCGGGAGGGCCTTACGAGCAGTACTTC | CASSSQAGGPYEQYF
few | TRBJ1-1 | TRBV30 | . | 13 | TGTGCCTGGACTAACGGACAGAGCCAAGTAGGTTTCTTT | CAWTNGQSQVGFF
. | TRBJ2-5 | TRBV7-9 | . | 15 | TGTGCCAGCAGCCCCGCAGGGGGACTCCAAGAGACCCAGTACTTC | CASSPAGGLQETQYF
. | TRBJ2-5 | TRBV20-1 | TRBD1 | 12 | TGCAGGGACAGGGACCACCAAGAGACCCAGTACTTC | CRDRDHQETQYF
few | TRBJ2-3 | TRBV5-6 | . | 14 | TGTGCCAGCAGCACAGGGCCGCGGACAGATACGCAGTATTTT | CASSTGPRTDTQYF
few | TRBJ1-5 | TRBV20-1 | TRBD1 | 13 | TGCGGCACAGGGGTGGGAGGCAATCAGCCCCAGCATTTT | CGTGVGGNQPQHF
. | TRBJ2-4 | TRBV20-1 | . | 15 | TGCAGTGCTAGAGCAGCGGTGCTAGCCAAAAACATTCAGTACTTC | CSARAAVLAKNIQYF
. | TRBJ2-5 | TRBV12-3/TRBV12-4 | TRBD1 | 15 | TGTGCCAGCAGTTTAAGGACAGGCCTGGGTAAGACCCAGTACTTC | CASSLRTGLGKTQYF
many | TRBJ1-1 | TRBV15 | . | 14 | TGTGCCACCAGCAGAGATGGGTTGCGCACTGAAGCTTTCTTT | CATSRDGLRTEAFF
many | TRBJ2-5 | TRBV5-1 | . | 13 | TGTGCCAGCAGCTTAGGGGCCGAGGAGACCCAGTACTTC | CASSLGAEETQYF
once | TRBJ1-6 | TRBV9 | . | 12 | TGTGCCAGCAGCGGCGGGTTTCCACCCCTCCACTTT | CASSGGFPPLHF
. | TRBJ2-7 | TRBV10-3 | . | 13 | TGTGCCCACATCCTTCAAGCAGGCCACGAGCAGTACTTC | CAHILQAGHEQYF
few | TRBJ2-1 | TRBV15 | TRBD1 | 16 | TGTGCCACCAGCAGGAAGGGACAGGGGGCCCCCAATGAGCAGTTCTTC | CATSRKGQGAPNEQFF
. | TRBJ2-2 | TRBV5-1 | . | 15 | TGCGCCAGCAGCTTGGCAGCGGGCGGCAGCGGGGAGCTGTTTTTT | CASSLAAGGSGELFF
. | TRBJ2-7 | TRBV20-1 | TRBD2 | 14 | TGCAGTGCCCAGAAGGGAGGGACGGCTAACGAGCAGTACTTC | CSAQKGGTANEQYF
. | TRBJ2-7 | TRBV20-1 | . | 13 | TGCAGTGCCCTCCGGGGGAGCCCCTACGAGCAGTACTTC | CSALRGSPYEQYF
few | TRBJ2-2 | TRBV28 | . | 15 | TGTGCCAGCAGCCCCCTGGGGTACTCAACCGGGGAGCTGTTTTTT | CASSPLGYSTGELFF
. | TRBJ2-7 | TRBV20-1 | TRBD2 | 14 | TGCAGTGCTAGAGATCCCGGGAGGGGCGGCGAGCAGTACTTC | CSARDPGRGGEQYF
. | TRBJ2-1 | TRBV20-1 | . | 15 | TGCAGTGCTAGAGGTCTAGGTTCCCCATACAATGAGCAGTTCTTC | CSARGLGSPYNEQFF
few | TRBJ2-3 | TRBV5-1 | . | 15 | TGCGCCAGCAGTACGGGGGTTACTAGCACAGATACGCAGTATTTT | CASSTGVTSTDTQYF
few | TRBJ2-3 | TRBV24-1 | TRBD2 | 16 | TGTGCCACCAGTGATTTCCACCGGACTAGCGGGAGTACGCAGTATTTT | CATSDFHRTSGSTQYF
. | TRBJ2-1 | TRBV19 | TRBD1 | 15 | TGTGCCAGCAGGGTGGACAGGAGCTCCTACAATGAGCAGTTCTTC | CASRVDRSSYNEQFF
. | TRBJ2-1 | TRBV6-2/TRBV6-3 | TRBD2 | 17 | TGTGCCAGCAGTTACTCGAAAAGCGGGAGGTTTAGTAATGAGCAGTTCTTC | CASSYSKSGRFSNEQFF
. | TRBJ2-7 | TRBV2 | TRBD2 | 15 | TGTGCCAGCAGTTCCGGGGAGGGAGGGCCAGGCGAGCAGTACTTC | CASSSGEGGPGEQYF
. | TRBJ1-6 | TRBV4-3 | . | 13 | TGCGCCAGCAGCCAAGATACAGGTTCACCCCTCCACTTT | CASSQDTGSPLHF
. | TRBJ2-1 | TRBV6-5 | . | 16 | TGTGCCAGCAGTTACTCGAACGCGGGCTCCTACAATGAGCAGTTCTTC | CASSYSNAGSYNEQFF
. | TRBJ2-1 | TRBV21-1 | . | 13 | TGTGCCAGCAGCAAAGCGCGATACAATGAGCAGTTCTTC | CASSKARYNEQFF